The 15 T cell receptor beta chains below come from one sample, sequenced in a study of shared clonotypes between healthy human individuals. TCRdb's copy holds only in-frame clones and misses some; the assay was immunoSEQ multiplex PCR. The table shows around 2,100,000 clones, with about 94% occurring only once. Cells designated naive CD8 were CD45RO-negative and were positively selected for CCR7, with terminally differentiated effector memory CD45RA+ cells excluded. The specimen sequenced was naive CD8+ T cells sorted from blood. Receptors were obtained from a man between 18 and 29 years old in good health.

About this clone: Different DNA sequences within this sample yield the same CDR3. The V call is TRBV4-1, the J call TRBJ1-5; D unresolved. Germline lookup yields CDR1 MGHRA and CDR2 YSYEKL. The CDR3 spans 12 residues. The ends were cut back, 0 bases at V and 4 bases at J, with 1 base in the middle. The CDR3 DNA sequence: TGCGCCAGCAGCCAAGAAAATCAGCCCCAGCATTTT. Its translation: CASSQENQPQHF.

The gene calls are TRBV4-1 and TRBJ2-7; 7 bases are shared with TRBD1. V shed 5 bases, J shed 6 bases, and the junction held 13 bases outside the gene matches. From germline, CDR1 is MGHRA and CDR2 YSYEKL. The CDR3 length is 15 residues. The CDR3 here is CASSVREGGEAEQYF. The CDR3 DNA reads as TGCGCCAGCAGCGTACGGGAAGGGGGCGAGGCCGAGCAGTACTTC.

CDR3 sequence: CASSVAGDRTYEQYF. In DNA form, the CDR3 reads TGTGCCAGCAGCGTGGCAGGTGACCGAACCTACGAGCAGTACTTC. The genes are TRBV7-6 and TRBJ2-7; D unresolved. Trimming left V 5 bases short and J 2 bases short, with 16 bases between. CDR3 length: 15 amino acids. Germline CDR1 reads SGHVS; CDR2 reads FNYEAQ.

Details on this clone: Other DNA sequences within the sample encode an identical CDR3. CDR3 sequence reads: CASSLEGSSYNEQFF. Here the CDR3 DNA reads TGCGCCAGCAGCTTGGAGGGCAGCTCCTACAATGAGCAGTTCTTC. The V call is TRBV5-1, the J call TRBJ2-1; D remains ambiguous. V dropped 0 bases and J dropped 0 bases, with 7 bases sitting between them. There are 15 residues in the CDR3. CDR1 is SGHRS, CDR2 YFSETQ, per germline.

V and J are TRBV4-1 and TRBJ2-7, with 7 bases aligning to TRBD2. The CDR3 extends over 17 amino acids. The germline gives CDR1 MGHRA, CDR2 YSYEKL. Trimming removed 2 bases from V and 9 bases from J; junction bases left unmatched: 19. The CDR3 DNA is TGCGCCAGCAGCCAAAGCCCTCCGGCGGGACTAATCGGGGGGCAGTACTTC. The encoded protein is CASSQSPPAGLIGGQYF.

The chain is built from TRBV29-1 and TRBJ1-2; D remains ambiguous. V was trimmed by 4 bases and J by 0 bases, leaving 9 bases between them. CDR3 length: 13 residues. Germline values: CDR1 SQVTM, CDR2 ANQGSEA. The CDR3 bases are TGCAGCGTTGTGGACGCTGCTAACTATGGCTACACCTTC. Its protein is CSVVDAANYGYTF.

V gene TRBV11-1 combines with J gene TRBJ2-7; unclear D gene. The CDR3 contains 13 residues. V was cut by 1 base and J by 4 bases, with 8 bases left in between. Germline V gene data show CDR1 as SGHAT and CDR2 as FQDESV (reference sequence). The CDR3 spells CASSLVHEYEQYF. The DNA of the CDR3 is TGTGCCAGCAGCTTAGTGCATGAATACGAGCAGTACTTC.

The V and J genes are TRBV29-1 and TRBJ2-2; no definite D call. The germline CDR1 and CDR2 sequences are SQVTM and ANQGSEA. V gave up 4 bases and J gave up 3 bases, with 21 bases separating them. CDR3 length: 17 amino acids. CDR3 region: CSVGWAESPIDTGELFF. The CDR3 bases are TGCAGCGTTGGTTGGGCTGAATCTCCGATTGACACCGGGGAGCTGTTTTTT.

The chain carries TRBV30 and TRBJ2-7; D may be TRBD2 (5 bases). Looked up from germline, CDR1 is GTSNPN and CDR2 is SVGIG (reference sequence). V was cut by 0 bases and J by 9 bases, with 12 bases left in between. This CDR3 has 12 amino acids. The CDR3 DNA is TGTGCCTGGAGTGTACTGGCAGAGGGGCAGTACTTC. Residues: CAWSVLAEGQYF.

The table lists this clone with a count of one. The rearrangement uses TRBV27 and TRBJ2-7, with D possibly being TRBD2 (5 bases). With 0 bases removed from V and 0 bases from J, the gap between germline ends came to 9 bases. There are 15 residues in the CDR3. Germline CDR1 reads MNHEY; CDR2 reads SMNVEV (reference sequence). The CDR3 nucleotides are TGTGCCAGCAGTTTATCAAGCGGTTACTCCTACGAGCAGTACTTC. Translation gives CASSLSSGYSYEQYF.

The genes are TRBV6-6 and TRBJ2-2, with 9 bases aligning to TRBD2. J gave up 1 base and V 3 bases, and 3 bases lay outside the gene matches. From germline, CDR1 is MNHNY and CDR2 SVGAGI (reference sequence). This CDR3 region has 16 residues. The CDR3 loop reads CASSYTSGLNTGELFF. Written as DNA, the CDR3 is TGTGCCAGCAGTTATACTAGCGGGTTGAACACCGGGGAGCTGTTTTTT.

The CDR3 nucleotides read TGTGCCAGCAGCTACGGACTAGCCCCCTACAATGAGCAGTTCTTC. Residues: CASSYGLAPYNEQFF. The V gene is TRBV7-6, the J gene TRBJ2-1; TRBD2 agrees at 8 bases. The germline gives CDR1 SGHVS, CDR2 FNYEAQ. The V segment lost 4 bases and the J segment 2 bases; nucleotides outside the gene matches: 4. The CDR3 totals 15 residues.

This chain uses TRBV4-2 with TRBJ2-5; the match to TRBD1 covers 7 bases. The CDR3 contains 15 residues. The V gene's germline CDR1 is LGHNA and CDR2 YNFKEQ. J was trimmed by 2 bases and V by 1 base; bases with no gene match: 4. CDR3 nucleotides: TGTGCCAGCAGCCAAGCCGACAGGGATCAAGAGACCCAGTACTTC. Translation gives CASSQADRDQETQYF.

The chain couples TRBV19 to TRBJ1-1; TRBD1 aligns across 7 bases. V lost 5 bases and J lost 6; bases outside the gene matches: 9. The V gene's germline CDR1 is LNHDA and CDR2 SQIVND (reference sequence). The CDR3 runs to 14 residues. The CDR3 here is CASSAGTDFAEAFF. The CDR3 region has the DNA TGTGCCAGTAGTGCCGGGACAGACTTTGCTGAAGCTTTCTTT.

This sequence joins TRBV6-6 and TRBJ1-1; D might be TRBD1 (5 bases). This CDR3 spans 13 amino acids. V was clipped by 8 bases and J by 5 bases, with 15 bases between them. Per germline, CDR1 MNHNY and CDR2 SVGAGI (reference sequence). As DNA, the CDR3 is TGTGCCAGCGATGCGGGAGGGGCGACTGAAGCTTTCTTT. Translation: CASDAGGATEAFF.